This T cell receptor (beta chain) was sequenced for a study of blood T cells in healthy people across ages. This CDR3 contains 11 residues. Germline V gene data show CDR1 as MNHEY and CDR2 as SVGEGT. The V end was cut by 2 bases, the J end by 7 bases, with 5 bases between. Whenever a sample was processed, at least 6.5 million PBMCs were isolated. The second PCR ran about 6 to 11 cycles with a sample-barcoded 5' primer and J-beta primers. A single record per CDR3 protein comes from TCRdb applying MiXCR to the 5' RACE reads. This sample carries 1.4 million to 1.5 million distinct CDR3 sequences, roughly 40% of them seen once, and the ten largest clones take 7.9%.

Sample: blood. The chain has TRBV6-2 or TRBV6-3 and TRBJ1-2; no definite D call. This sequence originates from a woman younger than 35 in good health. DNA for the CDR3: TGTGCCAGCAGTTACGCGGTTGGCTACACCTTC. Protein sequence: CASSYAVGYTF.